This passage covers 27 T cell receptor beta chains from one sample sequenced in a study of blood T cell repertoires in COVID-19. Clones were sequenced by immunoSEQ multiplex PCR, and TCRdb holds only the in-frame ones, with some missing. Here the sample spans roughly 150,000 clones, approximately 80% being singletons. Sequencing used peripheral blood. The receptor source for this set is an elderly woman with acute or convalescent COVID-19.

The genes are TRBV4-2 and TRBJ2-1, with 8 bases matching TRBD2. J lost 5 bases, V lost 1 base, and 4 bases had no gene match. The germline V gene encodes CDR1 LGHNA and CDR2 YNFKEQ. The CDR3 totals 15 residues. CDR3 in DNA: TGTGCCAGCAGCCAAGTAACTAGCGGAGACAATGAGCAGTTCTTC. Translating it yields CASSQVTSGDNEQFF.

The CDR3 loop is CASSIGSGDEQYF. The CDR3 DNA follows: TGCGCCAGCTCAATTGGGTCAGGGGACGAGCAGTACTTC. The chain employs TRBV5-1 and TRBJ2-7; maybe TRBD1 (6 bases). Trimming shortened V by 7 bases and J by 5 bases, and 16 bases separated the two germline ends. CDR1 and CDR2 (germline): SGHRS, YFSETQ. The CDR3 totals 13 residues.

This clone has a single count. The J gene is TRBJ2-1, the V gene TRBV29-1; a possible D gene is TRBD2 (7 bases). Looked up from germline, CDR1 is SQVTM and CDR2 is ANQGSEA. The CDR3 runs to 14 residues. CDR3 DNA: TGCGGTGGGGGGGCGACTGGGACCTACAATGAGCAGTTCTTC. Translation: CGGGATGTYNEQFF.

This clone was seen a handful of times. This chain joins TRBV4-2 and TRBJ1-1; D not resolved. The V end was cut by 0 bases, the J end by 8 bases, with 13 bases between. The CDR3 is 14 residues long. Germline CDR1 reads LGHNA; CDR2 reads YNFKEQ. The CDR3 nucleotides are TGTGCCAGCAGCCAAGACTTCGGAGGGCGAGAAGCTTTCTTT. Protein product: CASSQDFGGREAFF.

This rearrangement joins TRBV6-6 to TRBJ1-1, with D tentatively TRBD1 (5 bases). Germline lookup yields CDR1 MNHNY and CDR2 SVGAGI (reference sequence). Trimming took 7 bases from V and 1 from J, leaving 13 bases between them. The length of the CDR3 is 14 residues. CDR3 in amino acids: CASMGPQENTEAFF. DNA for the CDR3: TGTGCCAGCATGGGGCCACAGGAGAACACTGAAGCTTTCTTT.

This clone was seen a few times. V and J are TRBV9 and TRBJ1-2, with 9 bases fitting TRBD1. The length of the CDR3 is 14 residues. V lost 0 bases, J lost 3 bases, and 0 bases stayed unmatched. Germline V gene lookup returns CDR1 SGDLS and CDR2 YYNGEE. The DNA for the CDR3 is TGTGCCAGCAGCGTAGGGACAGGGGACTATGGCTACACCTTC. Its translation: CASSVGTGDYGYTF.

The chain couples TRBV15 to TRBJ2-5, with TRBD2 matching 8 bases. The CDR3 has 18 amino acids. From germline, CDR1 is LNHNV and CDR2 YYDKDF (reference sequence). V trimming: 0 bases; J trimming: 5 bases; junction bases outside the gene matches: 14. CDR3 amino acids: CATSRDPGGASRGETQYF. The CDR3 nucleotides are TGTGCCACCAGCAGAGATCCGGGAGGGGCGTCGAGGGGTGAGACCCAGTACTTC.

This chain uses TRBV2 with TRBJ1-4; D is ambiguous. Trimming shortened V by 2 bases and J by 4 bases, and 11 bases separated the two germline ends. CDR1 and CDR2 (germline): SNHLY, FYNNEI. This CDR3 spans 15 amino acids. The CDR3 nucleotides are TGTGCCAGCAGTGAAAGCGTAGGCTTTAATGAAAAACTGTTTTTT. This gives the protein CASSESVGFNEKLFF.

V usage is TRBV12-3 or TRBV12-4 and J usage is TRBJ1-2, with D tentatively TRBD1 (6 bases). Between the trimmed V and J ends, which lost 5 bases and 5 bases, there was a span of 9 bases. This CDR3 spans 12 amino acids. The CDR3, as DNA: TGTGCCAGCAGTAGAGGGGGTTATGGCTACACCTTC. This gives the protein CASSRGGYGYTF.

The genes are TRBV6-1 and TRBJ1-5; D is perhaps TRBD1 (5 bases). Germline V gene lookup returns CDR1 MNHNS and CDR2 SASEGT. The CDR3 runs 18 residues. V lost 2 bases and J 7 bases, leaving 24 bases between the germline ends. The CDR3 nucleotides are TGTGCCAGCAGTGAAACGGTAGACAGTGGCTCCAATAGGCAGCCCCAGCATTTT. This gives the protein CASSETVDSGSNRQPQHF.

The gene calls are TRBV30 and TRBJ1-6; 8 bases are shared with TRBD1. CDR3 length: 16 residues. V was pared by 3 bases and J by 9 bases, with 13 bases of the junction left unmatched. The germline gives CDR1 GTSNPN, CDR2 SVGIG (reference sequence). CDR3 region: CAWRSKQGGQGSPLHF. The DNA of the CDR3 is TGTGCCTGGAGATCCAAACAGGGGGGGCAGGGTTCACCCCTCCACTTT.

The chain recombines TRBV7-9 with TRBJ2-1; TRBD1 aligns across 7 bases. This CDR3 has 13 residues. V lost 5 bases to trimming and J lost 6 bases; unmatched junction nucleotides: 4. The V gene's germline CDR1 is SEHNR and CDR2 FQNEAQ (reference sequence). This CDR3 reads CASSMGQFNEQFF. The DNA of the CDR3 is TGTGCCAGCAGCATGGGACAGTTCAATGAGCAGTTCTTC.

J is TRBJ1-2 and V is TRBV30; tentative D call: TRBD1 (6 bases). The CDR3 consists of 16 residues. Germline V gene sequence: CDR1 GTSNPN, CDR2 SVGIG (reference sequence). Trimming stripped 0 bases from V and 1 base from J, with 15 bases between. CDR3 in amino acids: CAWSVLGGAYNYGYTF. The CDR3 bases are TGTGCCTGGAGTGTACTGGGGGGGGCGTATAACTATGGCTACACCTTC.

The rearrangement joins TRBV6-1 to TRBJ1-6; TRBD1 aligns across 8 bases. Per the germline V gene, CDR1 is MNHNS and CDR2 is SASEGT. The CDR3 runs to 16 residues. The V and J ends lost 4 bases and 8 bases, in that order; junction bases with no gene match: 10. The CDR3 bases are TGTGCCAGCAGTGTGACAGGGGAGGGGGCCCATTCACCCCTCCACTTT. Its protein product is CASSVTGEGAHSPLHF.

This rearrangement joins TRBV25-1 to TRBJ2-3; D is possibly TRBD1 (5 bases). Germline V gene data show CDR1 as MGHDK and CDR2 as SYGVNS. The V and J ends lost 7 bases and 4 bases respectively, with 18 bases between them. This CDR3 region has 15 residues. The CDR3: CASTPTATSADTQYF. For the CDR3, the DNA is TGTGCCAGCACCCCGACAGCCACCTCCGCAGATACGCAGTATTTT.

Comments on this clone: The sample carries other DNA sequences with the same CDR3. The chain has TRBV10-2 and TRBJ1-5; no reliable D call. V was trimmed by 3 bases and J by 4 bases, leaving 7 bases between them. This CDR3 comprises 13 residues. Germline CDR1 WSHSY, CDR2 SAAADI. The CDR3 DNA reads TGCGCCAGCAGTGAACAGTCTAATCAGCCCCAGCATTTT. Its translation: CASSEQSNQPQHF.

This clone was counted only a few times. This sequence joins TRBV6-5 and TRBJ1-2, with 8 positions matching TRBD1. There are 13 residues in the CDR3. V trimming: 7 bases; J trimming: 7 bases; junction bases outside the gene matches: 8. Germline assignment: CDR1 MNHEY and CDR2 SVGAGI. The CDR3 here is CASKLGQGSGYTF. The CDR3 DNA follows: TGTGCCAGCAAATTAGGACAGGGCTCTGGCTACACCTTC.

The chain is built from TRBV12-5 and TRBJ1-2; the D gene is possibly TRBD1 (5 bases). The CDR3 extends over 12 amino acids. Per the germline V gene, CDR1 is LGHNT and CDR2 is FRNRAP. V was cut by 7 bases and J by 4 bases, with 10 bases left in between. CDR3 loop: CASAGGIYGYTF. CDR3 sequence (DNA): TGTGCTAGTGCCGGGGGAATCTATGGCTACACCTTC.

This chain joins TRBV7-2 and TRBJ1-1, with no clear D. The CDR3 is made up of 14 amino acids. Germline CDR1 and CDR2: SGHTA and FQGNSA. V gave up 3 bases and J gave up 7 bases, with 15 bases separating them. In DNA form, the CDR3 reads TGTGCCAGCAGCTTGTTGCAAATAATCGGTGAAGCTTTCTTT. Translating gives CASSLLQIIGEAFF.

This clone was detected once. CDR3 in amino acids: CASSFNLGGVTDTQYF. CDR3 nucleotide sequence: TGTGCCAGCAGTTTCAACTTGGGAGGGGTCACAGATACGCAGTATTTT. The chain is built from TRBV6-5 and TRBJ2-3, with TRBD2 identical over 7 bases. The V gene end was trimmed by 4 bases and the J gene end by 2 bases; junction bases not matched to a gene: 9. The V gene's germline CDR1 is MNHEY and CDR2 SVGAGI. The CDR3 covers 16 residues.

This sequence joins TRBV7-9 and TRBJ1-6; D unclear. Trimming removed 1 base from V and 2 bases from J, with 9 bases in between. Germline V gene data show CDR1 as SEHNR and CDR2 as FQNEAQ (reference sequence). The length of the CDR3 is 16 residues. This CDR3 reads CASSLGAETYNSPLHF. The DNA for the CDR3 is TGTGCCAGCAGCTTAGGGGCAGAAACCTATAATTCACCCCTCCACTTT.

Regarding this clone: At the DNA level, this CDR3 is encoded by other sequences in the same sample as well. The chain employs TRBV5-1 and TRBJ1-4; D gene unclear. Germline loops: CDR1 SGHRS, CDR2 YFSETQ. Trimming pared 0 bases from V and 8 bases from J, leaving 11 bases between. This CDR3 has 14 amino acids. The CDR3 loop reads CASSLGQEGEKLFF. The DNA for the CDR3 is TGCGCCAGCAGCTTGGGGCAGGAGGGCGAAAAACTGTTTTTT.

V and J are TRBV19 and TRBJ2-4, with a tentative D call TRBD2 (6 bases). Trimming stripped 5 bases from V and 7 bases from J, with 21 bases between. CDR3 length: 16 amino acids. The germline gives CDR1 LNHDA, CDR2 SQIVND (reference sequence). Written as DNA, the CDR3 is TGTGCCAGTAGTCCATCGGGAGTTCGGAATAACAACATTCAGTACTTC. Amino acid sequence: CASSPSGVRNNNIQYF.

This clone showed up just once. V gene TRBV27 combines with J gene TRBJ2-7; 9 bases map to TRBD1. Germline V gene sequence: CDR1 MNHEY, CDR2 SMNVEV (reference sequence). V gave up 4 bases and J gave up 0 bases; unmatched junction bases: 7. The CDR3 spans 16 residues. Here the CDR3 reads CASSSPGTGSSYEQYF. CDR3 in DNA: TGTGCCAGCAGTTCTCCTGGGACAGGGAGCTCCTACGAGCAGTACTTC.

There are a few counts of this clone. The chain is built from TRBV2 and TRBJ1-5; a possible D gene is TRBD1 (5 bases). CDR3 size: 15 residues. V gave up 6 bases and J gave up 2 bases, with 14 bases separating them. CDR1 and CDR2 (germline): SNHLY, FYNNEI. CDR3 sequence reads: CASSLGGARNQPQHF. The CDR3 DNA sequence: TGTGCCAGCAGCCTGGGCGGGGCACGCAATCAGCCCCAGCATTTT. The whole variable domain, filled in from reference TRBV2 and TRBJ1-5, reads EPEVTQTPSHQVTQMGQEVILRCVPISNHLYFYWYRQILGQKVEFLVSFYNNEISEKSEIFDDQFSVERPDGSNFTLKIRSTKLEDSAMYFCASSLGGARNQPQHFGDGTRLSIL.

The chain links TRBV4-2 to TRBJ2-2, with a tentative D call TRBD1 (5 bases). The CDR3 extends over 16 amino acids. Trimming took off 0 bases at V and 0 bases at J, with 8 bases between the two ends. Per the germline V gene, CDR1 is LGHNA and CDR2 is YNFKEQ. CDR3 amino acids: CASSQETGANTGELFF. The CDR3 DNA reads TGTGCCAGCAGCCAAGAAACAGGTGCGAACACCGGGGAGCTGTTTTTT.

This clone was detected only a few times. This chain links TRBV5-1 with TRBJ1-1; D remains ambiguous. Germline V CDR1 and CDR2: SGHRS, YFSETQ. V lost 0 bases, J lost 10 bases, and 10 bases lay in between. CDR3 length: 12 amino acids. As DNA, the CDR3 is TGCGCCAGCAGCTTGGGAGGGATGGGAGCTTTCTTT. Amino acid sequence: CASSLGGMGAFF.